These 25 T cell receptor beta chains were all obtained from the same sample, sequenced in a study of blood T cells in healthy people across ages. For the second PCR, which ran for about 6 to 11 cycles, a sample-barcoded 5' primer and a J-beta primer mix were used. In TCRdb, the 5' RACE reads were re-called with MiXCR into one record per CDR3 protein. The sample has 1,800,000 or so distinct CDR3 sequences, approximately 40% seen once. Sequencing used blood. The receptor set was obtained from a human donor in good health.

This sequence joins TRBV7-2 and TRBJ2-5, with D hard to call. Germline CDR1 reads SGHTA; CDR2 reads FQGNSA. The CDR3 contains 16 residues. V lost 5 bases, J lost 5 bases, and 21 bases lay in between. CDR3 sequence: CASSPKGSARYETQYF. The CDR3, as DNA: TGTGCCAGCAGCCCAAAAGGAAGCGCCCGGTACGAGACCCAGTACTTC.

The rearrangement links TRBV7-9 to TRBJ1-1; TRBD1 might be the D (5 bases). V was pared by 6 bases and J by 5 bases, with 16 bases between. The CDR3 has 14 residues. Germline-derived CDR1 and CDR2 are SEHNR and FQNEAQ (reference sequence). Here the CDR3 DNA reads TGTGCCAGCAGGTCTCCGGGACCGGTGACTGAAGCTTTCTTT. Amino acids: CASRSPGPVTEAFF.

The chain joins TRBV5-1 to TRBJ2-2; no firm D call. This CDR3 comprises 15 residues. Germline V gene sequence: CDR1 SGHRS, CDR2 YFSETQ. V gave up 5 bases and J gave up 4 bases, with 15 bases separating them. In DNA form, the CDR3 reads TGCGCCAGCAGTCACGGCAGGCCTGGCACCGGGGAGCTGTTTTTT. This codes for CASSHGRPGTGELFF.

This clonotype was picked up a small number of times. The chain joins TRBV6-5 to TRBJ2-2; the D gene is possibly TRBD1 (6 bases). The CDR3 spans 14 residues. In germline, CDR1 is MNHEY, CDR2 SVGAGI. V was trimmed by 5 bases and J by 1 base, leaving 8 bases between them. CDR3 sequence reads: CASSRTVNTGELFF. The DNA for the CDR3 is TGTGCCAGCAGTCGGACAGTGAACACCGGGGAGCTGTTTTTT.

The gene calls are TRBV12-3 or TRBV12-4 and TRBJ1-2; no definite D call. V was cut by 7 bases and J by 7 bases, with 13 bases left in between. The CDR3 totals 12 residues. The CDR3 reads CASNPIQVGYTF. CDR3 sequence (DNA): TGTGCCAGCAATCCAATTCAGGTTGGCTACACCTTC.

The CDR3 bases are TGTGCCAGCAGTTTCGAGACAGGGGAGGTCATGAACACTGAAGCTTTCTTT. Translated: CASSFETGEVMNTEAFF. V usage is TRBV12-3 or TRBV12-4 and J usage is TRBJ1-1; 8 bases match TRBD1. The trim removed 3 bases at V and 0 bases at J, leaving 9 bases unmatched. This CDR3 contains 17 residues.

This chain connects TRBV4-1 to TRBJ1-4; D is perhaps TRBD1 (6 bases). The germline V gene encodes CDR1 MGHRA and CDR2 YSYEKL. The CDR3 runs 14 residues. V was pared by 3 bases and J by 8 bases, with 13 bases between. In DNA, the CDR3 is TGCGCCAGCAGCCAGCAGGGGAGGGGGGAAAAACTGTTTTTT. This gives the protein CASSQQGRGEKLFF.

The chain's CDR3 is CSVVYTYEQYF. The DNA for the CDR3 is TGCAGCGTTGTCTACACCTACGAGCAGTACTTC. This chain uses TRBV29-1 with TRBJ2-7, with D unclear. V gave up 4 bases and J gave up 2 bases, with 6 bases separating them. Germline CDR1 reads SQVTM; CDR2 reads ANQGSEA. There are 11 residues in the CDR3.

The V call is TRBV4-1, the J call TRBJ1-5; D is undetermined. Trimming removed 0 bases from V and 4 bases from J, with 10 bases in between. The CDR3 is 15 amino acids. The germline V gene has CDR1 MGHRA and CDR2 YSYEKL. CDR3 protein: CASSQDQAVNQPQHF. The CDR3 bases are TGCGCCAGCAGCCAAGATCAGGCAGTAAATCAGCCCCAGCATTTT.

This clonotype was seen a few times. A junction boundary mismatches the germline segment, possibly from a read error. V is TRBV10-3 and J is TRBJ2-3; no firm D call. Germline CDR1 and CDR2: ENHRY and SYGVKD. The CDR3 runs 15 residues. The CDR3 DNA reads TGTGCCATCAGTGAGTCGGGCCCTAATGGGGATACGCGGTATTTT. Protein product: CAISESGPNGDTRYF.

V is TRBV7-6 and J is TRBJ2-1; 13 bases map to TRBD2. With 5 bases clipped from V and 6 bases from J, the junction kept 13 bases outside the gene matches. Germline V lookup: CDR1 SGHVS, CDR2 FNYEAQ. CDR3 length equals 18 residues. The CDR3 loop reads CASSPTGLAGAARNEQFF. The CDR3 DNA sequence: TGTGCCAGCAGCCCCACTGGACTAGCGGGGGCCGCTCGCAATGAGCAGTTCTTC.

A few counts support this clonotype. The gene calls are TRBV20-1 and TRBJ2-5; tentative D call: TRBD1 (5 bases). CDR3 length equals 16 residues. With 0 bases removed from V and 1 base from J, the gap between germline ends came to 15 bases. In germline, CDR1 is DFQATT, CDR2 SNEGSKA (reference sequence). The DNA for the CDR3 is TGCAGTGCTAGAGATTTTCGCAGGGCCTTCCAAGAGACCCAGTACTTC. This codes for CSARDFRRAFQETQYF.

In nucleotides, the CDR3 is TGCAGTGCTAGCCGTAACAATGAGCAGTTCTTC. Its protein is CSASRNNEQFF. The V call is TRBV20-1, the J call TRBJ2-1; D remains ambiguous. This CDR3 spans 11 amino acids. Between the trimmed V and J ends, which lost 3 bases and 5 bases, there was a span of 5 bases. Per the germline V gene, CDR1 is DFQATT and CDR2 is SNEGSKA (reference sequence).

This clonotype has a handful of counts. The rearrangement links TRBV11-2 to TRBJ1-2; D is unclear. V was clipped by 3 bases and J by 6 bases, with 17 bases between them. From germline, CDR1 is SGHAT and CDR2 FQNNGV. This CDR3 is built from 15 residues. CDR3 bases: TGTGCCAGCAGCTTTATGGCCGGGAGTCAGGATGGCTACACCTTC. Amino acids: CASSFMAGSQDGYTF.

Notes on this clonotype: A read error may produce the germline difference seen at one junction end. V is TRBV10-3 and J is TRBJ2-5; D is possibly TRBD2 (5 bases). This CDR3 has 12 residues. In germline, CDR1 is ENHRY, CDR2 SYGVKD. The CDR3 nucleotides are TGTGCCACCAGTAGGACTGGGGAGACCCAGTACTTC. As protein: CATSRTGETQYF.

V usage is TRBV29-1 and J usage is TRBJ2-1; 9 bases map to TRBD1. The CDR3 sequence is 18 residues long. The ends lost 6 bases at V and 1 base at J; junction bases unmatched: 16. Germline V gives CDR1 SQVTM, CDR2 ANQGSEA. DNA for the CDR3: TGCAGCGTGAAAACCGGGACAGGGAGATCCCCTTCCTACAATGAGCAGTTCTTC. Amino acids: CSVKTGTGRSPSYNEQFF.

The CDR3 DNA is TGCGCCAGCAGCCGCTCGGGTCCGGGACAGGGCAACGGTGAGCAGTTCTTC. Its protein product is CASSRSGPGQGNGEQFF. The gene calls are TRBV5-1 and TRBJ2-1, with TRBD1 identical over 9 bases. The germline V gene has CDR1 SGHRS and CDR2 YFSETQ. With 4 bases clipped from V and 9 bases from J, the junction kept 17 bases outside the gene matches. CDR3 size: 17 residues.

This clonotype was seen only a few times. The V gene is TRBV6-2 or TRBV6-3, the J gene TRBJ2-1; TRBD2 agrees at 10 bases. This CDR3 contains 13 residues. The germline CDR1 and CDR2 sequences are MNHEY and SVGEGT. V trimming: 8 bases; J trimming: 12 bases; junction bases outside the gene matches: 10. The CDR3, as DNA: TGTGCCAGCTGCCGACTAGCGGGTTCACGGCAGTTCTTC. Residues: CASCRLAGSRQFF.

The chain employs TRBV7-8 and TRBJ1-1; D is undetermined. Germline lookup yields CDR1 SGHVS and CDR2 FQNEAQ. Trimming removed 4 bases at V and 9 bases at J, with 12 bases between. The CDR3 spans 12 residues. The CDR3 loop is CASSSGFPQAFF. The CDR3 bases are TGTGCCAGCAGCTCGGGTTTTCCCCAAGCTTTCTTT.

The CDR3 here is CASSMGGMNTEAFF. CDR3 nucleotides: TGTGCCAGTAGTATGGGCGGGATGAACACTGAAGCTTTCTTT. The chain recombines TRBV19 with TRBJ1-1; no clear D. V gave up 3 bases and J gave up 0 bases, with 8 bases separating them. Germline V lookup: CDR1 LNHDA, CDR2 SQIVND (reference sequence). The CDR3 is made up of 14 amino acids.

As DNA, the CDR3 is TGCAGTGCTAGATTGGCTCATAATCAGCCCCAGCATTTT. This sequence encodes CSARLAHNQPQHF. This chain links TRBV20-1 with TRBJ1-5; no reliable D call. The CDR3 totals 13 residues. CDR1 DFQATT and CDR2 SNEGSKA come from the germline V gene (reference sequence). Trimming stripped 2 bases from V and 4 bases from J, with 9 bases between.

This clonotype was counted a few times. The chain has TRBV12-5 and TRBJ1-2, with TRBD1 matching over 7 bases. Germline values: CDR1 LGHNT, CDR2 FRNRAP. The CDR3 covers 16 residues. After removal of 3 bases from V and 6 bases from J, the junction contained 13 bases not matched to a gene. As DNA, the CDR3 is TGTGCTAGTGGTTTCCAACCCCGGGACAGTTCCGATGGCTACACCTTC. It encodes CASGFQPRDSSDGYTF.

The V call is TRBV19, the J call TRBJ2-6, with D unclear. The germline V gene encodes CDR1 LNHDA and CDR2 SQIVND (reference sequence). CDR3 length equals 15 residues. V lost 3 bases and J 0 bases, leaving 6 bases between the germline ends. DNA of the CDR3: TGTGCCAGTAGTATCAGTACCTCTGGGGCCAACGTCCTGACTTTC. It encodes CASSISTSGANVLTF. The variable domain in full, completed from reference TRBV19 and TRBJ2-6, reads DGGITQSPKYLFRKEGQNVTLSCEQNLNHDAMYWYRQDPGQGLRLIYYSQIVNDFQKGDIAEGYSVSREKKESFPLTVTSAQKNPTAFYLCASSISTSGANVLTFGAGSRLTVL.

The chain recombines TRBV7-9 with TRBJ2-5; 10 positions agree with TRBD2. CDR3 size: 19 residues. The ends lost 1 base at V and 1 base at J; junction bases unmatched: 12. The V gene's germline CDR1 is SEHNR and CDR2 FQNEAQ (reference sequence). This chain's CDR3 is CASSLVVRTSGGLQETQYF. In DNA, the CDR3 is TGTGCCAGCAGCTTAGTTGTGAGGACTAGCGGCGGCCTCCAAGAGACCCAGTACTTC.

The chain has TRBV7-2 and TRBJ2-3; D remains ambiguous. V shed 1 base and J shed 1 base, with 6 bases lying between them. CDR3 length equals 14 residues. Germline V gives CDR1 SGHTA, CDR2 FQGNSA. The CDR3 here is CASSLDIRTDTQYF. The CDR3 region has the DNA TGTGCCAGCAGCTTAGACATCCGCACAGATACGCAGTATTTT.